This T cell receptor (beta chain) derives from a study of T cells after yellow fever vaccination. Study observations and caveats: Re-detected after boosting: most primary clones, 96% of CD4 and under 90% of CD8. Any FACS-sorted repertoire could hold abundant clonotypes that contaminate it from the bulk population. Peaking on day 5 versus 15, the secondary response was faster but weaker.

This clonotype was picked up a small number of times. As yet, its antigen is unknown. UMIs and a universal primer site were added when TCR cDNA was made by 5'RACE template switching. Via MiXCR, TCRdb re-called the 5' RACE reads, giving one row per CDR3 protein. The sample holds about 240,000 distinct CDR3 sequences, 6% to 7.5% seen once. CDR1 DFQATT and CDR2 SNEGSKA come from the germline V gene (reference sequence). With V trimmed by 3 bases and J by 5 bases, 5 bases remained unmatched. The CDR3 has 14 amino acids. The chain recombines TRBV20-1 with TRBJ2-2, with 8 bases lining up with TRBD2. Sequencing was performed on CD4+ T cells sorted from PBMCs, taken 15 days after the yellow fever booster vaccination. This TCR derives from a man in his thirties or forties who received the YFV17D yellow fever vaccine. The CDR3 sequence: CSARESGSTGELFF. CDR3 DNA: TGCAGTGCTAGGGAGAGCGGGAGTACCGGGGAGCTGTTTTTT.